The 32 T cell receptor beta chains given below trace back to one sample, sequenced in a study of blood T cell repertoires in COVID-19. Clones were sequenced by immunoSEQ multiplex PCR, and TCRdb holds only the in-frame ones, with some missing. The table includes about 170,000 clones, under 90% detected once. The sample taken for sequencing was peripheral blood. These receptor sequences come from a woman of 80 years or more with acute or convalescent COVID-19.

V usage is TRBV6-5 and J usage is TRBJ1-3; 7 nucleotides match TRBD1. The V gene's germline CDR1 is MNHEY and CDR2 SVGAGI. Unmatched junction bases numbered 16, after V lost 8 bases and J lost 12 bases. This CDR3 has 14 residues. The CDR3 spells CASLAGQAAQVIYF. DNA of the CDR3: TGTGCCAGCCTCGCTGGACAGGCTGCTCAGGTCATATATTTT.

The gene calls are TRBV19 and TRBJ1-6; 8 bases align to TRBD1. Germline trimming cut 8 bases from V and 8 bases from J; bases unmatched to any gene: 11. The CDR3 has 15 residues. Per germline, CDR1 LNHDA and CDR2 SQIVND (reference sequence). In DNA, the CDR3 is TGTGCCAGTTGCCTGGACAGGGCTCTGGATTCACCCCTCCACTTT. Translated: CASCLDRALDSPLHF.

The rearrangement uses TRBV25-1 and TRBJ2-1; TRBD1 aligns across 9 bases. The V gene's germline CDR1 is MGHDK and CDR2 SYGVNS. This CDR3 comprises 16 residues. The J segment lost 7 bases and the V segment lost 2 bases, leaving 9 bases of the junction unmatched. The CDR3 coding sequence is TGTGCCAGCAGTGAACCACAGGGGGCGCTTAATAATGAGCAGTTCTTC. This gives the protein CASSEPQGALNNEQFF.

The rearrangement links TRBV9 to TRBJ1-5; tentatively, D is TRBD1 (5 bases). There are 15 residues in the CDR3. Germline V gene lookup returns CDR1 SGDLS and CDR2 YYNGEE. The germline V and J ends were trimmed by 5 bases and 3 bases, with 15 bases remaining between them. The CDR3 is CASSHSGGTNQPQHF. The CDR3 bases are TGTGCCAGCAGTCATAGTGGAGGGACCAATCAGCCCCAGCATTTT.

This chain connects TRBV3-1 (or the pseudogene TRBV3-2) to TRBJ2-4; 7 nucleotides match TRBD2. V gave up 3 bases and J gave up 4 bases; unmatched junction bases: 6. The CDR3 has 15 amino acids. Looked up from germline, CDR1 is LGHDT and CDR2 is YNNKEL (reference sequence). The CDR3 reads CASSQLLAPKNIQYF. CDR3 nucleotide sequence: TGTGCCAGCAGCCAGCTACTAGCGCCAAAAAACATTCAGTACTTC.

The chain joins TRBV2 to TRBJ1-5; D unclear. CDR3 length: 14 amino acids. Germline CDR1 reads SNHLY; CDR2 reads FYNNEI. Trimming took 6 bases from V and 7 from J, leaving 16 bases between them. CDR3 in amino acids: CASSTGNGGQPQHF. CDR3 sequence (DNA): TGTGCCAGCAGCACCGGAAACGGAGGCCAGCCCCAGCATTTT. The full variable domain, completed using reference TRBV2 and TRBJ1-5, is EPEVTQTPSHQVTQMGQEVILRCVPISNHLYFYWYRQILGQKVEFLVSFYNNEISEKSEIFDDQFSVERPDGSNFTLKIRSTKLEDSAMYFCASSTGNGGQPQHFGDGTRLSIL.

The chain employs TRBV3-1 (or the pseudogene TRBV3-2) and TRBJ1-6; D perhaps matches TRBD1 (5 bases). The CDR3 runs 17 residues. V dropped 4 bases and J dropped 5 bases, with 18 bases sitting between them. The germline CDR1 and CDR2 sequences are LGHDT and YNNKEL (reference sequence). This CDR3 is CASSPGWQAGHNSPLHF. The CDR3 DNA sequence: TGTGCCAGCAGCCCGGGTTGGCAGGCGGGACATAATTCACCCCTCCACTTT.

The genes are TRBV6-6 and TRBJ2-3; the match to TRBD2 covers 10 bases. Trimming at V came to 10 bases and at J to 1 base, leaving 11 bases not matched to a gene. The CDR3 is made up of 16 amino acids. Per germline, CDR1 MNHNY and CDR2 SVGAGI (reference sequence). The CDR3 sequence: CATAPGLAPGTDTQYF. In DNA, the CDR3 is TGTGCCACAGCCCCGGGACTAGCGCCCGGCACAGATACGCAGTATTTT.

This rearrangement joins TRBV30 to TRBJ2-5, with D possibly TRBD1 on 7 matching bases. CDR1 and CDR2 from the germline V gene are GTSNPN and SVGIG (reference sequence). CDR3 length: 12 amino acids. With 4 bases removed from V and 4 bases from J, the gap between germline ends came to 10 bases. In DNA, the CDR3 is TGTGCCTGGACAGGGGGAGGAGAGACCCAGTACTTC. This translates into CAWTGGGETQYF.

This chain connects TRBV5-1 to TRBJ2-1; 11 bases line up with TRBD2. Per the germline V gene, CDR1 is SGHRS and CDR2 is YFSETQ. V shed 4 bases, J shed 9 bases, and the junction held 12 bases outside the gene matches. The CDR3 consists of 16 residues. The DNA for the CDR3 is TGCGCCAGCAGCCAAATAACTAGCGGGGGATCTGCTGAGCAGTTCTTC. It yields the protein CASSQITSGGSAEQFF.

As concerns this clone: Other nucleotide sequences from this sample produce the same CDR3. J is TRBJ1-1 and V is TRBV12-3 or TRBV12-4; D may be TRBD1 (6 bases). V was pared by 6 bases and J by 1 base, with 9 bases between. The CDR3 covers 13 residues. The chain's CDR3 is CASSRGQNTEAFF. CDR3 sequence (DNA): TGTGCCAGCAGCCGGGGACAGAACACTGAAGCTTTCTTT.

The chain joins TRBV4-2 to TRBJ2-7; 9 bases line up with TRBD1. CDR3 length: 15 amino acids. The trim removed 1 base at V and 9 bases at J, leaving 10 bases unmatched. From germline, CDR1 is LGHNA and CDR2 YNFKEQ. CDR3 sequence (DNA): TGTGCCAGCAGCCAAGCGGGACAGGGACGAGATGGGCAGTACTTC. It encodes CASSQAGQGRDGQYF.

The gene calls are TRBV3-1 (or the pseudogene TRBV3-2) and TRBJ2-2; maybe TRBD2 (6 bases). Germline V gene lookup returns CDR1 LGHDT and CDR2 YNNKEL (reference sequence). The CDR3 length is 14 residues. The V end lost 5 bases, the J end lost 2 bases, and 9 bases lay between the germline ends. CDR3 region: CASSEGLNTGELFF. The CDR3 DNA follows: TGTGCCAGCAGCGAGGGACTCAACACCGGGGAGCTGTTTTTT.

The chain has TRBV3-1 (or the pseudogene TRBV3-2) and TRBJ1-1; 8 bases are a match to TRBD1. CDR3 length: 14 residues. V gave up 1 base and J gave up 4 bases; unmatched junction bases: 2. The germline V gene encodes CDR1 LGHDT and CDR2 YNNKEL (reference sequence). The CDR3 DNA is TGTGCCAGCAGCCAAGTCGACAGGGGCACTGAAGCTTTCTTT. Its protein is CASSQVDRGTEAFF.

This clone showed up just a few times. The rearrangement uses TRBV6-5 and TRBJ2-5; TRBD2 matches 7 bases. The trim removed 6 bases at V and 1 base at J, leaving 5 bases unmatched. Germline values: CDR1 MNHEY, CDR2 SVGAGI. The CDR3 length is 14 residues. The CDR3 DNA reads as TGTGCCAGCAGGGCCGGACTAGTCCAAGAGACCCAGTACTTC. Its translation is CASRAGLVQETQYF.

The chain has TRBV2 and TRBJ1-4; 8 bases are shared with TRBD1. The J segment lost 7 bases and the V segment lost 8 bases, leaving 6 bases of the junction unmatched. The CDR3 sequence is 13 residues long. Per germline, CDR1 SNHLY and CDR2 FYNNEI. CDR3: CASLDRAPEKLFF. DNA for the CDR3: TGTGCCAGCCTGGACAGGGCGCCTGAAAAACTGTTTTTT.

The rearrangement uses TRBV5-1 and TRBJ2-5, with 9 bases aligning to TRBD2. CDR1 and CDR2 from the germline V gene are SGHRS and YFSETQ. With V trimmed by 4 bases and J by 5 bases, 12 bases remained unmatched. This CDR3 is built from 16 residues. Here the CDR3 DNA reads TGCGCCAGCAGCGTGGGGGGTAGCGGGAGTTTGGAGACCCAGTACTTC. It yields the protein CASSVGGSGSLETQYF. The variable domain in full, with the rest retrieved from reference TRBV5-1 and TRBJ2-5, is KAGVTQTPRYLIKTRGQQVTLSCSPISGHRSVSWYQQTPGQGLQFLFEYFSETQRNKGNFPGRFSGRQFSNSRSEMNVSTLELGDSALYLCASSVGGSGSLETQYFGPGTRLLVL.

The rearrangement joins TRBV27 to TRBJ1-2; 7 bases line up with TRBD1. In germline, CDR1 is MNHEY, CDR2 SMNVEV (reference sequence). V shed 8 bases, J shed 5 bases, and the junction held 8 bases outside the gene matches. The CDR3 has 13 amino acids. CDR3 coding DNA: TGTGCCAGCGCCGGACAGGCCGCATATGGCTACACCTTC. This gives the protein CASAGQAAYGYTF.

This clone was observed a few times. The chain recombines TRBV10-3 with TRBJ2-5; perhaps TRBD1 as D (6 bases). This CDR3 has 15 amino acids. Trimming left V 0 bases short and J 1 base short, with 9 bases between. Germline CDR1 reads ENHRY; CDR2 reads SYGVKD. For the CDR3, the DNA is TGTGCCATCAGTGAGTCTCGAGGGGGCCAAGAGACCCAGTACTTC. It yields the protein CAISESRGGQETQYF.

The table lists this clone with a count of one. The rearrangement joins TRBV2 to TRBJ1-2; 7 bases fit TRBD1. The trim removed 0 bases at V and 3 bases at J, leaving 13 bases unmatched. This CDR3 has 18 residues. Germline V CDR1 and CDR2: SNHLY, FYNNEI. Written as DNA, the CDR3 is TGTGCCAGCAGTGAAGCGGGGACAGCCCGAACTAATTACTATGGCTACACCTTC. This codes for CASSEAGTARTNYYGYTF.

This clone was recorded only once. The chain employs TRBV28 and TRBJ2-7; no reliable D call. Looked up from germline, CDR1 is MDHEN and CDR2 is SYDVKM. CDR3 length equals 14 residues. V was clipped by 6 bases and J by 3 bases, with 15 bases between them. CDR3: CASRTPSGNYEQYF. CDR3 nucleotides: TGTGCCAGCAGGACCCCCTCGGGTAACTACGAGCAGTACTTC.

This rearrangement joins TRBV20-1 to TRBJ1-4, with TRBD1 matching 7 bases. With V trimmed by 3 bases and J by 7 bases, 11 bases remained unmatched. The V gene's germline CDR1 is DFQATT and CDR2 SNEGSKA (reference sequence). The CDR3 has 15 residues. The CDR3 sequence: CSASGTALSGEKLFF. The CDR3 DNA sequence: TGCAGTGCTAGTGGGACAGCCCTTTCAGGTGAAAAACTGTTTTTT.

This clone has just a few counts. CDR3 amino acids: CASKRDYEQYF. The CDR3 nucleotides read TGTGCCAGCAAGCGGGACTACGAGCAGTACTTC. The chain joins TRBV2 to TRBJ2-7; 7 bases fit TRBD2. V was pared by 7 bases and J by 3 bases, with 0 bases of the junction left unmatched. The CDR3 has 11 amino acids. Per germline, CDR1 SNHLY and CDR2 FYNNEI.

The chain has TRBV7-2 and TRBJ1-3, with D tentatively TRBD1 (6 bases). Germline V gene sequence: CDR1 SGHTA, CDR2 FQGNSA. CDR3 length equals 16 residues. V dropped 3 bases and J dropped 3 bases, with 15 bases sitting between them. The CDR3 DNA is TGTGCCAGCAGCTTGGGGGCCGGCAGTAATGGAAACACCATATATTTT. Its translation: CASSLGAGSNGNTIYF.

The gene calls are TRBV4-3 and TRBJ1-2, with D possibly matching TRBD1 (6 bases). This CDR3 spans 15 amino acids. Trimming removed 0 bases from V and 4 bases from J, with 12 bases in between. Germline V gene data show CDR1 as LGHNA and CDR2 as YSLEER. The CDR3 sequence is CASSQELTGLYGYTF. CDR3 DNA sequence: TGCGCCAGCAGCCAAGAACTTACAGGGCTCTATGGCTACACCTTC.

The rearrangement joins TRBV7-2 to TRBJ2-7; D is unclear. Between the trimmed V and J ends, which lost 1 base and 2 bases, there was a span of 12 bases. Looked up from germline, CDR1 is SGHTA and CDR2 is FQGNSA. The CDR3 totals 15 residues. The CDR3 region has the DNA TGTGCCAGCAGCTTAGTTCCTATACCAACCTACGAGCAGTACTTC. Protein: CASSLVPIPTYEQYF.

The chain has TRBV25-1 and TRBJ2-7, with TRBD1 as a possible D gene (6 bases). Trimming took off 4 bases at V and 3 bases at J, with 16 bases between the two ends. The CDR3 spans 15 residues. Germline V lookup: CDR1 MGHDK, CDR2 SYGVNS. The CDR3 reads CASSGPGASIYEQYF. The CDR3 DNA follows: TGTGCCAGCAGTGGCCCAGGGGCAAGTATCTACGAGCAGTACTTC.

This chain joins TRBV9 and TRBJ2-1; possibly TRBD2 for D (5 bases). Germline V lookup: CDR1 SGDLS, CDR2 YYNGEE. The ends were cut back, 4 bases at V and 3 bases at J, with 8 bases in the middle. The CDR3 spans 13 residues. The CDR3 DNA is TGTGCCAGCAGCTTTGGACTCTACAATGAGCAGTTCTTC. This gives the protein CASSFGLYNEQFF. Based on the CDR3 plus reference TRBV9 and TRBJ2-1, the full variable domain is DSGVTQTPKHLITATGQRVTLRCSPRSGDLSVYWYQQSLDQGLQFLIQYYNGEERAKGNILERFSAQQFPDLHSELNLSSLELGDSALYFCASSFGLYNEQFFGPGTRLTVL.

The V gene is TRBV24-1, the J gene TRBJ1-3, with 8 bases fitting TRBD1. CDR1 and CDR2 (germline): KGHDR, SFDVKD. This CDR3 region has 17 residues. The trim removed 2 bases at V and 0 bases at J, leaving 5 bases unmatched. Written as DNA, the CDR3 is TGTGCCACCAGTGATTCGACAGGGGTAGGCTCTGGAAACACCATATATTTT. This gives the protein CATSDSTGVGSGNTIYF.

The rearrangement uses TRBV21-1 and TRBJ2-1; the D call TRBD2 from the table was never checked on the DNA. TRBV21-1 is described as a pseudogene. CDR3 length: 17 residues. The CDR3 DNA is TGTGCCAGCAGCCCCACCAGGACTAGCGCGACCTACAATGAGCAGTTCTTC. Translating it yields CASSPTRTSATYNEQFF.

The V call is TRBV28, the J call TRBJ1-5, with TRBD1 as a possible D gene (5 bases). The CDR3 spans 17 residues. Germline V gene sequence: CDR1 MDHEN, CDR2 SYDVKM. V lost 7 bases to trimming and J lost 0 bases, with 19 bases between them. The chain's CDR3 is CASTSGGARYSNQPQHF. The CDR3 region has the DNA TGTGCCAGCACCTCCGGAGGGGCCCGATATAGCAATCAGCCCCAGCATTTT.

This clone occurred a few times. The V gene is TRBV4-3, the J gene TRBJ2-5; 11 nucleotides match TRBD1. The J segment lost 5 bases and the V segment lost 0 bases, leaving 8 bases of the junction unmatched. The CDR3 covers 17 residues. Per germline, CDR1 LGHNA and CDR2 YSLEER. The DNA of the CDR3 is TGCGCCAGCAGCCAAGACCCCGGACAGGGGGCCTGGGAGACCCAGTACTTC. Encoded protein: CASSQDPGQGAWETQYF.